The table lists the clone carrying this TCR beta chain with a count of one. The data derive from a study of blood T cell repertoires in COVID-19. Turning to the study itself: Acute and convalescent COVID-19 samples came from the United States, Italy and Spain. PBMCs, B-cell-depleted T cells, or T cells provided the cDNA or gDNA that made up the material.

CDR3 length equals 15 residues. Trimming stripped 5 bases from V and 9 bases from J, with 17 bases between. Germline CDR1 is SGHNT and CDR2 is YENEEA. Source study methods: Counts of nucleated cells, estimated from reference gene primer amplification, were obtained. This table comes from immunoSEQ multiplex PCR, and its TCRdb copy is limited to in-frame clones, with some not included. That table is the source of V, J and clone size, and D and trimming were worked out from the DNA. The sample has 100,000 to 150,000 clones, 85% seen once. This chain connects TRBV11-3 to TRBJ1-6; D is ambiguous. The sequence came from an elderly woman with acute or convalescent COVID-19. Sequenced material: peripheral blood. Here the CDR3 DNA reads TGTGCCAGCAGCGGAGGGTCCCACCATGGTTCACCCCTCCACTTT. It is translated as CASSGGSHHGSPLHF.